This T cell receptor beta chain was found in a study of CD8+ T cells in alopecia areata. Whole-study context: The drug, oral tofacitinib, was given to treated patients at 5 to 10 mg twice daily. Severity scores in treated patients reflected the percentage of scalp affected. General study findings and limits: Many expanded lesional clones persisted in scalp and blood during tofacitinib treatment.

It was cDNA, reverse transcribed from extracted RNA, that served as the sequencing template. This table comes from immunoSEQ multiplex PCR, and its TCRdb copy is limited to in-frame clones, with some not included. Of 150,000 to 200,000 clones in the sample, 50% to 75% were seen once. Concerning this clone: As yet, its antigen is unknown.

V lost 4 bases and J lost 2; bases outside the gene matches: 4. The CDR3 is 14 residues long. CDR1 is MGHRA, CDR2 YSYEKL, per germline. The treatment denotes: oral pan-JAK inhibitor, 5-10 mg twice daily. Sorting from PBMCs produced CD4+ and CD8+ T cells. The V call is TRBV4-1, the J call TRBJ2-7, with 8 positions matching TRBD1. The TCR comes from a human donor with alopecia areata. The sample consisted of CD4+ T cells sorted from blood, taken at approximately week 60, from a patient treated with tofacitinib. For the CDR3, the DNA is TGCGCCAGCAGCCTCGGGACAGGTACCTACGAGCAGTACTTC. This encodes CASSLGTGTYEQYF.